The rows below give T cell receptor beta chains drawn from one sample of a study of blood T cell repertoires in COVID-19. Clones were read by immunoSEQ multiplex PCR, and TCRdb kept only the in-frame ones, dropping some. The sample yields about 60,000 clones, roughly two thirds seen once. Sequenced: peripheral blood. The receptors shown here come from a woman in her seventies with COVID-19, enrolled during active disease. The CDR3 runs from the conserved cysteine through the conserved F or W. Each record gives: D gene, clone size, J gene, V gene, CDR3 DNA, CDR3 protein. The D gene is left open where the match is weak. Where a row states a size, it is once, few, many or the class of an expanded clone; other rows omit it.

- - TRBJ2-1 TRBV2 TGTGCCAGCAGTGAGGGGGGTGCCTACAATGAGCAGTTCTTC CASSEGGAYNEQFF
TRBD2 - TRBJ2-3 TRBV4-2 TGTGCCAGCAGCCAAGAGGGGACTAGCGGGGTAGGTGGTCGAAGAGATACGCAGTATTTT CASSQEGTSGVGGRRDTQYF
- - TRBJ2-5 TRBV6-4 TGTGCCAGCAGTGAGTATGGGGGCAACCAAGAGACCCAGTACTTC CASSEYGGNQETQYF
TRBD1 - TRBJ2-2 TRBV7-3 TGTGCCAGCAGCAGACAGGGCGGCGGGGAGCTGTTTTTT CASSRQGGGELFF
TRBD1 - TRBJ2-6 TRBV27 TGTGCCAGCACCCCCACGGGACAGGAATCTGGGGCCAACGTCCTGACTTTC CASTPTGQESGANVLTF
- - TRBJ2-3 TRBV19 TGTGCCAGTAGTAGCAGGCGGGGCGGTGATACGCAGTATTTT CASSSRRGGDTQYF
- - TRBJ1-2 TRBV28 TGTGCCAGCAGTTTCGCAATCAGGGATCACTATGGCTACACCTTC CASSFAIRDHYGYTF
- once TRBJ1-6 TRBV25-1 TGTGCCAGCAGTGCTAAATATAATTCACCCCTCCACTTT CASSAKYNSPLHF
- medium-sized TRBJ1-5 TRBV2 TGTGCCAGCAGTGGCCTGAGCGGCAATCAGCCCCAGCATTTT CASSGLSGNQPQHF
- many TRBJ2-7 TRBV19 TGTGCCAGTAGCCCTACAGGGTCGATGGGTCTGCAGTACTTC CASSPTGSMGLQYF
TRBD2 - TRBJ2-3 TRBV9 TGTGCCAGCAGCACCGGGACTAGCGGGGGGGCAACAGATACGCAGTATTTT CASSTGTSGGATDTQYF
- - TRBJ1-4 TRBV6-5 TGTGCCAGCAGTTACCGTTCAGGGCCGGAGGAAAAACTGTTTTTT CASSYRSGPEEKLFF
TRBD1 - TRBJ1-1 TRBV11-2 TGTGCCAGCAGCTTAGAGTGGAGGGGGCGGAACACTGAAGCTTTCTTT CASSLEWRGRNTEAFF
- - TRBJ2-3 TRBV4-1 TGCGCCAGCAGCCCCCAAGGCGGGTTCGAGACAGATACGCAGTATTTT CASSPQGGFETDTQYF
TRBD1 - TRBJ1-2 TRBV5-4 TGTGCCAGCAGCGGGGGGGGACAGGGCCATGGCTACACCTTC CASSGGGQGHGYTF
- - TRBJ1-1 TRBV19 TGTGCCAGTAGTTCAGGGGCGCGTACTGAAGCTTTCTTT CASSSGARTEAFF
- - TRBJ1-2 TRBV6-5 TGTGCCAGCCAGGAATCGGATGGCTACACCTTC CASQESDGYTF
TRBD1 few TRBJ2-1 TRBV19 TGTGCCAGTAGTACCGGACAGGGGTTGAATGAGCAGTTCTTC CASSTGQGLNEQFF
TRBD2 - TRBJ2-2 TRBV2 TGTGCCAGCAGCTGGGGGGGAGAAGCCGGGGAGCTGTTTTTT CASSWGGEAGELFF
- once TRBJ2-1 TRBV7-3 TGTGCCAGCAGCTTAACCCTGAAAAGGGGGGGCCAGTTCTTC CASSLTLKRGGQFF
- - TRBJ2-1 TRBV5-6 TGTGCCAGCAGCCCACCCGGGACAAACTACAATGAGCAGTTCTTC CASSPPGTNYNEQFF
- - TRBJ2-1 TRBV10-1 TGCGCCAGCGCCGGGACATTCTCCTACAATGAGCAGTTCTTC CASAGTFSYNEQFF
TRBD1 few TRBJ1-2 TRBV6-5 TGTGCCAGCAGTTCGGGACAGGGACGTGGCTACACCTTC CASSSGQGRGYTF
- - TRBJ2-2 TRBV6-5 TGTGCCAGCAATTGGGCAGTCACCGGGGAGCTGTTTTTT CASNWAVTGELFF
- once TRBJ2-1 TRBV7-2 TGTGCCAGCAGCTCTGGAGGGGATGAGCAGTTCTTC CASSSGGDEQFF
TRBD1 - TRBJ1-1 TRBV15 TGTGCCACCAGCAGGGGACAGGGGGCGATTGAAGCTTTCTTT CATSRGQGAIEAFF
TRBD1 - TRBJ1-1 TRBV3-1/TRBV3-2 TGTGCCAGCAGCCGGACAGGTGATGAAGCTTTCTTT CASSRTGDEAFF
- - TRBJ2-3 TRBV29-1 TGCAGCGTTGCGACTGCTTCCACAGATACGCAGTATTTT CSVATASTDTQYF
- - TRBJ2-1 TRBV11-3 TGTGCCAGCAGTTACGCGGGACAGAGTTACAATGAGCAGTTCTTC CASSYAGQSYNEQFF
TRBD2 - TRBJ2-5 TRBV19 TGTGCCAGTGGGACTAGCGGCCAAGAGACCCAGTACTTC CASGTSGQETQYF
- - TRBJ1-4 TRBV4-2 TGTGCCAGCAGCCCCCGGGGGGGTTACGAAAAACTGTTTTTT CASSPRGGYEKLFF
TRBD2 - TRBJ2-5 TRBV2 TGTGCCAGCAGTGAAGCTCCGGGACTAGCGGGATTTGGGGTAGAGACCCAGTACTTC CASSEAPGLAGFGVETQYF
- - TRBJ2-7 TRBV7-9 TGTGCCAGCAGCAACCTTCTCCCAGGGGACGAGCAGTACTTC CASSNLLPGDEQYF
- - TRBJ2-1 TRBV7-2 TGTGCCAGCAGCATCGGTAGCGCGAATGAGCAGTTCTTC CASSIGSANEQFF
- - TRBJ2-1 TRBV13 TGTGCCAGCACGCGTGGTAGGAGCTCCTACAATGAGCAGTTCTTC CASTRGRSSYNEQFF
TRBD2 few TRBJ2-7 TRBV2 TGTGCCACCACATCGGGGGGCTCCTACGAGCAGTACTTC CATTSGGSYEQYF
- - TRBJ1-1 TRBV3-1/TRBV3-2 TGTGCCAGCAGCCAAGCGGGGTCTGAAGCTTTCTTT CASSQAGSEAFF
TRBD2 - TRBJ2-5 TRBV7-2 TGTGCCAGCAGCTTAATGGCGGGGGGGCGGGAGACCCAGTACTTC CASSLMAGGRETQYF
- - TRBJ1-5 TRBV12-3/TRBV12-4 TGTGCCAGCAGTTTTGGCGGGCCCCAGCATTTT CASSFGGPQHF
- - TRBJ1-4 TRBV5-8 TGTGCCAGCAGCTTGGTCGGGACGGGGGACGAAAAACTGTTTTTT CASSLVGTGDEKLFF
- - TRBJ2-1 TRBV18 TGTGCCAGCTCACCCAGAGGTCCCAACTCCTACAATGAGCAGTTCTTC CASSPRGPNSYNEQFF
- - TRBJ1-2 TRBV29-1 TGCAGCGTTGAAGATTCCCCGCGTGGCTACACCTTC CSVEDSPRGYTF
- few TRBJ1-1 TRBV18 TGTGCCAGCTCACCACGCTCAGGGGACACTGAAGCTTTCTTT CASSPRSGDTEAFF
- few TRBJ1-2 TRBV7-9 TGTGCCAGCAGCTTAGAAGGAGGCTTTAACTATGGCTACACCTTC CASSLEGGFNYGYTF
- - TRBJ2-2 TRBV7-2 TGTGCCAGCAGCTTAGGTGGGGGCCCCGGGGAGCTGTTTTTT CASSLGGGPGELFF